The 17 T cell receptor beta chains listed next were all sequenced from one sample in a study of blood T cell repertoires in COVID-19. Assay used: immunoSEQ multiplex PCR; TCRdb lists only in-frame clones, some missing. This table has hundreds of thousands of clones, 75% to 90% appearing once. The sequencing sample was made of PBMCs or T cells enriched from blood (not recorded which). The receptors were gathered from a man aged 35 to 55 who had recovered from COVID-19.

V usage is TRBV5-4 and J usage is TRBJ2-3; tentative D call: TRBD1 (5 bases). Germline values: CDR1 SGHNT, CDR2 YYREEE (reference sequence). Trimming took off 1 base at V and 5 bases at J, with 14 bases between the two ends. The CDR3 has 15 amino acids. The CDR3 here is CASSLSWAQGDTQYF. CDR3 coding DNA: TGTGCCAGCAGCTTGAGCTGGGCCCAGGGAGATACGCAGTATTTT.

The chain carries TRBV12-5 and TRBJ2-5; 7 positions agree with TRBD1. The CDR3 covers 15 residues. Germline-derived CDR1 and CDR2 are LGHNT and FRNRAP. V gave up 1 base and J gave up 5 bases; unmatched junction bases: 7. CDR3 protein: CASGLEQGSQETQYF. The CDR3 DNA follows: TGTGCTAGTGGTTTGGAACAGGGGAGTCAGGAGACCCAGTACTTC.

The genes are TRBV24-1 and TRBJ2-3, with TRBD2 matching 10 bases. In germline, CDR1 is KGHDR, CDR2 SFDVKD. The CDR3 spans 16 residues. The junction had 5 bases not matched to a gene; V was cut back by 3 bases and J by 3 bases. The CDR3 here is CATSDELAGTTDTQYF. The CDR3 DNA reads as TGTGCCACCAGTGATGAACTAGCGGGAACGACAGATACGCAGTATTTT.

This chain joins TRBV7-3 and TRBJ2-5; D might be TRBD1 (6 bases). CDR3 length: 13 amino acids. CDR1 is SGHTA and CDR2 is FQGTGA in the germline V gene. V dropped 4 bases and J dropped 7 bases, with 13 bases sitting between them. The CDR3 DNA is TGTGCCAGCAGCTCCGGAGTGGGGGCGACCCAGTACTTC. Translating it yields CASSSGVGATQYF.

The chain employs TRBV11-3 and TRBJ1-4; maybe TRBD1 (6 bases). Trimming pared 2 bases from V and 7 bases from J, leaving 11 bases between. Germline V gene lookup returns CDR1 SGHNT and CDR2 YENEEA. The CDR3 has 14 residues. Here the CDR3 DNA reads TGTGCCAGCAGCTTACTGGGGGCCGGTGAAAAACTGTTTTTT. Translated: CASSLLGAGEKLFF.

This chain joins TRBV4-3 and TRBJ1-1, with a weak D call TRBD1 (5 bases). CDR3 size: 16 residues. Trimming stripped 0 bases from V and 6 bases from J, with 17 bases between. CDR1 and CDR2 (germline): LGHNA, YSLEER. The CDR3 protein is CASSQEGRRRGAEAFF. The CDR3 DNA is TGCGCCAGCAGCCAAGAGGGTAGGCGGAGGGGCGCTGAAGCTTTCTTT.

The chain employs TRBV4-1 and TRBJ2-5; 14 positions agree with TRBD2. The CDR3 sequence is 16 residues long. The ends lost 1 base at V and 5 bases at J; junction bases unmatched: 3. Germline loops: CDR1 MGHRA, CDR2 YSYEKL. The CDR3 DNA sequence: TGCGCCAGCAGCCAAGGGACTAGCGGGAGGCGGGAGACCCAGTACTTC. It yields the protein CASSQGTSGRRETQYF.

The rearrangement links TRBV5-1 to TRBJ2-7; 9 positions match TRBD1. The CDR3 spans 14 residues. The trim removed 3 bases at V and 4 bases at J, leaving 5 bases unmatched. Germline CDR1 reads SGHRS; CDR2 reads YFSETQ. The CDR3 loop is CASSWETGGYEQYF. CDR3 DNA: TGCGCCAGCAGCTGGGAGACAGGGGGTTACGAGCAGTACTTC.

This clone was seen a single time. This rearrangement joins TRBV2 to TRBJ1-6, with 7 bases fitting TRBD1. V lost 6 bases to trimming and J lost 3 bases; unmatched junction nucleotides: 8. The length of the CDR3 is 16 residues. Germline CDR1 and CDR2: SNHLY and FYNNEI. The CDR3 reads CASSPEGGYYNSPLHF. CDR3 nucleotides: TGTGCCAGCAGCCCAGAAGGGGGCTACTATAATTCACCCCTCCACTTT.

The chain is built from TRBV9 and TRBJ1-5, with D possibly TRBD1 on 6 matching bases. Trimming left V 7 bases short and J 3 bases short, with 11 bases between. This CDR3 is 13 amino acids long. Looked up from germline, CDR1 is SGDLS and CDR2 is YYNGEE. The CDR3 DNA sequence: TGTGCCAGCGCATCAGGGGACAATCAGCCCCAGCATTTT. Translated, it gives CASASGDNQPQHF.

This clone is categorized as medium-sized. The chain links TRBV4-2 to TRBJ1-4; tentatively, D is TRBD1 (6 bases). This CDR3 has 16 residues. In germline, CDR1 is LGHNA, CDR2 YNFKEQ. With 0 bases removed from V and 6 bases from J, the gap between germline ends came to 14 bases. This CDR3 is CASSQDGPGGDEKLFF. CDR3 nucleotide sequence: TGTGCCAGCAGCCAAGATGGTCCGGGGGGCGATGAAAAACTGTTTTTT.

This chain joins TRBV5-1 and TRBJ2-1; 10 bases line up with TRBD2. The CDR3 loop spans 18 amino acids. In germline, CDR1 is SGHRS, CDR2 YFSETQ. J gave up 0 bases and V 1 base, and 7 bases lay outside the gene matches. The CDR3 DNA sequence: TGCGCCAGCAGCTTGACCCTAGCGGGAGTAAGCTCCTACAATGAGCAGTTCTTC. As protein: CASSLTLAGVSSYNEQFF.

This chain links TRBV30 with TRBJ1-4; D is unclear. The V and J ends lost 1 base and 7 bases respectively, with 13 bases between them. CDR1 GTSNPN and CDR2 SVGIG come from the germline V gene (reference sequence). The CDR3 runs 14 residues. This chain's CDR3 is CAWSGVTRFEKLFF. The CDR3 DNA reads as TGTGCCTGGAGTGGGGTGACTCGGTTTGAAAAACTGTTTTTT.

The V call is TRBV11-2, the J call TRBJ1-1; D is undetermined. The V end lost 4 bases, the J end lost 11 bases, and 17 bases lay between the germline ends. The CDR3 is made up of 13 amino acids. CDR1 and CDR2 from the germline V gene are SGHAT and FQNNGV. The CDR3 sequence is CASSYSGGSGAFF. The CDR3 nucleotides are TGTGCCAGCAGCTACTCCGGAGGGTCTGGGGCTTTCTTT.

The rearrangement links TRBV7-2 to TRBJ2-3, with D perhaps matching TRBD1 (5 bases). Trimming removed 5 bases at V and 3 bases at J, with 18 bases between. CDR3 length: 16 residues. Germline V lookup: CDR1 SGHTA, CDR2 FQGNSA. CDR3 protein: CASSPPKQGRTDTQYF. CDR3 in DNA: TGTGCCAGCAGCCCCCCGAAGCAGGGTCGGACAGATACGCAGTATTTT.

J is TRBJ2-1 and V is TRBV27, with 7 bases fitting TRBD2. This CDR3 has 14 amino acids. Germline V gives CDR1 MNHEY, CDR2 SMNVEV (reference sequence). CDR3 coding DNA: TGTGCAGTGGGGGTAGCGGGCTCCTACAATGAGCAGTTCTTC. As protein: CAVGVAGSYNEQFF.

The CDR3 nucleotides read TGTGCCAGCAGTCCTCGGACAGGATCCTACGAGCAGTACTTC. Amino acids: CASSPRTGSYEQYF. This chain uses TRBV27 with TRBJ2-7, with 7 nucleotides matching TRBD1. The length of the CDR3 is 14 residues. Germline-derived CDR1 and CDR2 are MNHEY and SMNVEV (reference sequence). V shed 5 bases and J 1 base; nucleotides not matched to a gene: 5.